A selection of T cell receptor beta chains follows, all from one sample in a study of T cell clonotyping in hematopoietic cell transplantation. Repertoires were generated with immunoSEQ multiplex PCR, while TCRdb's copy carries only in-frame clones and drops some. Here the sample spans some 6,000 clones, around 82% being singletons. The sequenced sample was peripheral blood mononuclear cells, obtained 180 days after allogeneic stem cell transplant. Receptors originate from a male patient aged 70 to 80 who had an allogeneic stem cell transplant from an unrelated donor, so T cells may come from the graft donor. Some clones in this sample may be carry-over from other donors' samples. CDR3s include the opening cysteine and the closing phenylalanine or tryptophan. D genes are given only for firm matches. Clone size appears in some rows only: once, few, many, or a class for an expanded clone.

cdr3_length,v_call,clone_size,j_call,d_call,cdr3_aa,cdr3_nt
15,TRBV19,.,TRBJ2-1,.,CASSIGPLEHNEQFF,TGTGCCAGTAGTATAGGCCCCTTAGAACACAATGAGCAGTTCTTC
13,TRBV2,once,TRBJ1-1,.,CASSEAPNTEAFF,TGTGCCAGCAGTGAAGCCCCAAACACTGAAGCTTTCTTT
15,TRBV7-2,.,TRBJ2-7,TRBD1,CASSQGQVYSAEQYF,TGTGCCAGCAGCCAAGGACAGGTCTACTCCGCCGAGCAGTACTTC
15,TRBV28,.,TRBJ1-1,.,CASSLPGVRSTEAFF,TGTGCCAGCAGCCTTCCCGGAGTTCGTAGCACTGAAGCTTTCTTT
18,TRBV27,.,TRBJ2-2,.,CASSRSFWAGTDTGELFF,TGTGCCAGCAGCCGTTCTTTTTGGGCAGGGACGGACACCGGGGAGCTGTTTTTT
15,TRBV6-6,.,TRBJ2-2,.,CAAEAGTANTGELFF,TGTGCCGCCGAAGCGGGGACAGCGAACACCGGGGAGCTGTTTTTT
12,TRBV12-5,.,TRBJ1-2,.,CASGGGGYGYTF,TGTGCTAGTGGTGGAGGGGGTTATGGCTACACCTTC
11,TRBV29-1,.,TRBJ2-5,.,CSVEDRETQYF,TGCAGCGTTGAAGATCGAGAGACCCAGTACTTC
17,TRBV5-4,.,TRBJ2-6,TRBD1,CASSFRDRSTGANVLTF,TGTGCCAGCAGCTTCCGGGACAGGTCAACTGGGGCCAACGTCCTGACTTTC
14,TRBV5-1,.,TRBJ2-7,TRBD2,CASSLTSGSYEQYF,TGCGCCAGCAGCTTAACTAGCGGTTCCTACGAGCAGTACTTC
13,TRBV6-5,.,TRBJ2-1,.,CASSSGPVDEQFF,TGTGCCAGCAGCTCCGGCCCAGTCGATGAGCAGTTCTTC
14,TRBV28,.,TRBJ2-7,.,CASSRGTENYEQYF,TGTGCCAGCAGTAGAGGGACGGAAAACTACGAGCAGTACTTC
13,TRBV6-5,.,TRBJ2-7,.,CASSPRGGLEQYF,TGTGCCAGCAGTCCCAGGGGGGGACTCGAGCAGTACTTC
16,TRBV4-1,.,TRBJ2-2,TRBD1,CASSQRGQSYTGELFF,TGCGCCAGCTCCCAAAGGGGGCAGTCCTACACCGGGGAGCTGTTTTTT
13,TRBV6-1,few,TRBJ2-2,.,CASRLTSVGELFF,TGTGCCAGCAGACTCACTAGTGTCGGGGAGCTGTTTTTT
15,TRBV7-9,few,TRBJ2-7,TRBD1,CASSPWTGKAYEQYF,TGTGCCAGCAGCCCTTGGACAGGGAAGGCCTACGAGCAGTACTTC
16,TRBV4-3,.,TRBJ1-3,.,CASSQEAGSSGNTIYF,TGCGCCAGCAGCCAAGAAGCCGGGAGCTCTGGAAACACCATATATTTT
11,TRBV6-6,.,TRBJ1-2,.,CASRTGYGYTF,TGTGCCAGCAGGACAGGTTATGGCTACACCTTC
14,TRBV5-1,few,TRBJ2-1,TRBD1,CASSLEGGPDEQFF,TGCGCCAGCAGCTTAGAAGGGGGCCCGGATGAGCAGTTCTTC
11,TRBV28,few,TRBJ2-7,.,CASSGYDEQYF,TGTGCCAGCAGTGGGTACGACGAGCAGTACTTC
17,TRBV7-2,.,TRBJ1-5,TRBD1,CASSLFTGTGRWQPQHF,TGTGCCAGCAGCTTGTTCACCGGGACAGGGAGGTGGCAGCCCCAGCATTTT
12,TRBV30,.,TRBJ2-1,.,CAWRIIGDEQFF,TGTGCCTGGAGGATTATAGGGGATGAGCAGTTCTTC
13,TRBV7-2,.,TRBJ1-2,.,CASSPQINYGYTF,TGTGCCAGCAGCCCGCAGATTAACTATGGCTACACCTTC
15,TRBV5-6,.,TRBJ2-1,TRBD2,CASSLEGLAGEGSFF,TGTGCCAGCAGCTTGGAGGGACTAGCGGGAGAAGGGTCGTTCTTC
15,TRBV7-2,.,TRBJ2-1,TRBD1,CASSQGTGPKVEQFF,TGTGCCAGCAGCCAGGGGACAGGGCCAAAGGTTGAGCAGTTCTTC
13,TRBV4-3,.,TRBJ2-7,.,CASSQDGTLARHF,TGCGCCAGCAGCCAAGACGGGACACTGGCCCGGCACTTC
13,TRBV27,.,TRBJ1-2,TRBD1,CASGFRDRAGYTF,TGTGCCAGCGGTTTCCGGGACAGGGCCGGCTACACCTTC
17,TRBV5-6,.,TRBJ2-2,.,CASILAPAGDYTGELFF,TGTGCCAGCATTCTCGCCCCCGCAGGGGACTACACCGGGGAGCTGTTTTTT
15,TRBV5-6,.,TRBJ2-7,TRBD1,CASSWGDRDSYEQYF,TGTGCCAGCAGCTGGGGGGACAGGGACTCCTACGAGCAGTACTTC
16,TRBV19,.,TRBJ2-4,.,CASSMGFDRAKNIQYF,TGTGCCAGTAGTATGGGTTTCGACAGGGCCAAAAACATTCAGTACTTC
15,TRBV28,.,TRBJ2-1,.,CASSLGLGYGNEQFF,TGTGCCAGCAGTTTAGGGTTAGGGTACGGGAATGAGCAGTTCTTC
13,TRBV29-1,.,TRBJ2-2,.,CSVGAGDTGELFF,TGCAGCGTTGGGGCAGGGGACACCGGGGAGCTGTTTTTT
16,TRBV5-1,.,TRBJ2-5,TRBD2,CASSLSVAGAGETQYF,TGCGCCAGCAGCTTAAGCGTAGCGGGAGCGGGAGAGACCCAGTACTTC
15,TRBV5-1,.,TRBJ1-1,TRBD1,CASSLMGQGHTEAFF,TGCGCCAGCAGCTTGATGGGACAGGGCCACACTGAAGCTTTCTTT
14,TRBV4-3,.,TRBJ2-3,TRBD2,CASSQGTSGPTQYF,TGCGCCAGCAGCCAAGGGACTAGCGGCCCTACGCAGTATTTT
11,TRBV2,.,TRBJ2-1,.,CASSVADEQFF,TGTGCCAGCAGTGTAGCAGATGAGCAGTTCTTC
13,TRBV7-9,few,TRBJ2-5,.,CASSYAVRRTQYF,TGTGCCAGCAGCTATGCGGTGCGGCGGACCCAGTACTTC